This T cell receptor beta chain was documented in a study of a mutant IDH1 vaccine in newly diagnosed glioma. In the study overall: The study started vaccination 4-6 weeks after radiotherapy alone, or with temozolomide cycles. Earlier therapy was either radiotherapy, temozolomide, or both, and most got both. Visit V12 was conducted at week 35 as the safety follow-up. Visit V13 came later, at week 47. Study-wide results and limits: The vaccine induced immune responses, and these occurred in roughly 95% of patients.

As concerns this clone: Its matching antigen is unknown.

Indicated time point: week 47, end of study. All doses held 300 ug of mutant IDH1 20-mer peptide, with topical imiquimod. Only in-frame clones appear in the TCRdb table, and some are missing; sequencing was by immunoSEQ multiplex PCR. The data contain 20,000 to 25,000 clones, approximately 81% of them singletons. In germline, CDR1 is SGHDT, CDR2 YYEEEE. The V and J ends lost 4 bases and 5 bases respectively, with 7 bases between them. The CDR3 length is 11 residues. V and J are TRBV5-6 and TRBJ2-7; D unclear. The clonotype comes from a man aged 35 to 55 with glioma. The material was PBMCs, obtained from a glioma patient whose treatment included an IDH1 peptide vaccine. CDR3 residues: CASSAADEQYF. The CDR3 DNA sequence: TGTGCCAGCAGCGCCGCTGACGAGCAGTACTTC.